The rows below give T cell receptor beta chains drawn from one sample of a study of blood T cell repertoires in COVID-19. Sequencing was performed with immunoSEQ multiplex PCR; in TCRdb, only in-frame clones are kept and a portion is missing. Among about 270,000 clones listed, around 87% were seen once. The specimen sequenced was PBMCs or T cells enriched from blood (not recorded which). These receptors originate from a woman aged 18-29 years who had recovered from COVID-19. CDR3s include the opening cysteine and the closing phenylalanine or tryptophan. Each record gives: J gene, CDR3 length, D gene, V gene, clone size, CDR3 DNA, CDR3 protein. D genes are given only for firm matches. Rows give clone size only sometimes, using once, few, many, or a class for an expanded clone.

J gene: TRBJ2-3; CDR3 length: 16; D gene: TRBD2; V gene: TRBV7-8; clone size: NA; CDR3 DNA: TGTGCCAGCAGCTTATTTCAGGCGGGGGGCACGGATACGCAGTATTTT; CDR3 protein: CASSLFQAGGTDTQYF
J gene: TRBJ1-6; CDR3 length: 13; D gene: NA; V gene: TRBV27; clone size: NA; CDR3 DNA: TGTGCCAGCAGACTTACAGGGTTATCACCCCTCCACTTT; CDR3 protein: CASRLTGLSPLHF
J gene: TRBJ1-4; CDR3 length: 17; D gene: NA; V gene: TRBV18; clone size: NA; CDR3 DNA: TGTGCCAGCTCACCAGGGGGGGCCCCTGCAACTAATGAAAAACTGTTTTTT; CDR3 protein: CASSPGGAPATNEKLFF
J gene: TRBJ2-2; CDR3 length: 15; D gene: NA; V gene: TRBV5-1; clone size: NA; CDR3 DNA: TGCGCCAGCACCCACTTGACGGCCGGGGCCGGGGAGCTGTTTTTT; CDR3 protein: CASTHLTAGAGELFF
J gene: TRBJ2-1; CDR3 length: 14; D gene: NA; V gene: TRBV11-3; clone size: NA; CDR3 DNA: TGTGCCAGCAGCTTACGGGGGTTCTACAATGAGCAGTTCTTC; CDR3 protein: CASSLRGFYNEQFF
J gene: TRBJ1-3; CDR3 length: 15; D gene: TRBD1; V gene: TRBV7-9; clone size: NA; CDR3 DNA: TGTGCCAGCAGCTCGACCGGGACAGGTGGAAACACCATATATTTT; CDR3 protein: CASSSTGTGGNTIYF
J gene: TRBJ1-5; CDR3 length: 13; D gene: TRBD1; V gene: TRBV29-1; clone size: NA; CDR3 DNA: TGCAGCGTCCAGGACAGGGGCAATCAGCCCCAGCATTTT; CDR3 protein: CSVQDRGNQPQHF
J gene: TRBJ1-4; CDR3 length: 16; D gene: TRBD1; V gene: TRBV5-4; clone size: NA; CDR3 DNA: TGTGCCAGCAGCTTGCAGGGGGCAGGAACTAATGAAAAACTGTTTTTT; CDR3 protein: CASSLQGAGTNEKLFF
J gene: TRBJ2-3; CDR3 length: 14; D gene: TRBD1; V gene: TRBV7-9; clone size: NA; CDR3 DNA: TGTGCCAGCAGCCTCGGACAGGGAGGAGATACGCAGTATTTT; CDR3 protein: CASSLGQGGDTQYF
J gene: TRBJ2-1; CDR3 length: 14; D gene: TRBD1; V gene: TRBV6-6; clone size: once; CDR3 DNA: TGTGCCAGCAGTACCCGGGACAGGGACAATGAGCAGTTCTTC; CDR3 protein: CASSTRDRDNEQFF
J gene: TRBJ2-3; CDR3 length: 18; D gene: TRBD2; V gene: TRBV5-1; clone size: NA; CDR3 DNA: TGCGCCAGCAGCTCGGGACTAGCGGGGGGGCTGAGCACAGATACGCAGTATTTT; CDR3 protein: CASSSGLAGGLSTDTQYF
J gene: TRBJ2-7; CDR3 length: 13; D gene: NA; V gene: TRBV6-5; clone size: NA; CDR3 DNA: TGTGCCAGCACCTTGGGACAAATCTACGAGCAGTACTTC; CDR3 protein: CASTLGQIYEQYF
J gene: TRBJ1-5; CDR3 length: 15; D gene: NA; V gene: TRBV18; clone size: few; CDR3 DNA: TGTGCCAGCTCACCACTCCGACAGGACAATCAGCCCCAGCATTTT; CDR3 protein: CASSPLRQDNQPQHF
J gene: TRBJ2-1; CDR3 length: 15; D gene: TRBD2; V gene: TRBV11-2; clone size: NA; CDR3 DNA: TGTGCCAGCAGCCGGCGGAGCGGGGAATACAATGAGCAGTTCTTC; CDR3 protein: CASSRRSGEYNEQFF
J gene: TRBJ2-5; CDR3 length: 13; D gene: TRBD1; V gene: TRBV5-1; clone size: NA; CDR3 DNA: TGCGCCAGCAGCCCAGACAGGGGAGAGACCCAGTACTTC; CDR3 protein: CASSPDRGETQYF
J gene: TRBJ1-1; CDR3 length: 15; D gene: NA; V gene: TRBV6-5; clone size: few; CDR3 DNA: TGTGCCAGCAGTTCGCCCGAAGACAGAAGCTTTGAAGCTTTCTTT; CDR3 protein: CASSSPEDRSFEAFF
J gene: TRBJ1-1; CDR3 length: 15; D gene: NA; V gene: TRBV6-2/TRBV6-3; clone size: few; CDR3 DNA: TGTGCCAGCAGTTACTCACGGGTAGTAGGCACTGAAGCTTTCTTT; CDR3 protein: CASSYSRVVGTEAFF
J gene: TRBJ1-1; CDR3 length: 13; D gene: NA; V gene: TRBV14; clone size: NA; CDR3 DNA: TGTGCCAGCAGCCAGGAATCCCGGGCTGAAGCTTTCTTT; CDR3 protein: CASSQESRAEAFF
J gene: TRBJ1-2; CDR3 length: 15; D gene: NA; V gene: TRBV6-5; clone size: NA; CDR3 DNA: TGTGCCAGCAGTTACGGGCGCGGGGCGGGGAACGGCTACACCTTC; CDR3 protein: CASSYGRGAGNGYTF
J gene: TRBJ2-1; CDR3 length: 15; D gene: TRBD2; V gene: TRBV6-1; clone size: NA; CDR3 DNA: TGTGCCAGCAGTGAATTGAGCGGGGGGGCCGATGAGCAGTTCTTC; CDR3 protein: CASSELSGGADEQFF
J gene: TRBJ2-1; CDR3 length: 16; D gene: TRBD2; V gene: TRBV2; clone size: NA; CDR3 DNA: TGTGCCAGCAGTGAACTCGGGGGGGCCCGGCCAAATGAGCAGTTCTTC; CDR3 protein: CASSELGGARPNEQFF
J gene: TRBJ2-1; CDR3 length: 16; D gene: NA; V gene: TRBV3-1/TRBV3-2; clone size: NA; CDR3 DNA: TGTGCCAGCAGCTTCCGGCCCCTGGGACTTAACAATGAGCAGTTCTTC; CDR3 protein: CASSFRPLGLNNEQFF
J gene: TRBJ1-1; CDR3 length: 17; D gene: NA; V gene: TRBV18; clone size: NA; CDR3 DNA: TGTGCCAGCTCATACCACCGCTCAGGACAACTGAACACTGAAGCTTTCTTT; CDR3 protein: CASSYHRSGQLNTEAFF
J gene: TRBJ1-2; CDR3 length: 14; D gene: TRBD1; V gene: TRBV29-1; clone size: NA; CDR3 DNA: TGCAGCGTTGAAGGGACAGGGGGCGCAGAAGGCTACACCTTC; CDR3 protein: CSVEGTGGAEGYTF
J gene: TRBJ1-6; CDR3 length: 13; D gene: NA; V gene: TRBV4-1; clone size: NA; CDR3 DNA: TGCGCCAGCAGTCATTACACCAATTCACCCCTCCACTTT; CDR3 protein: CASSHYTNSPLHF
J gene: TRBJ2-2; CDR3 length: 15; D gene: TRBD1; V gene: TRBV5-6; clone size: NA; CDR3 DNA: TGTGCCAGCAGCCACGGGACAGGTCACACCGGGGAGCTGTTTTTT; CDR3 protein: CASSHGTGHTGELFF
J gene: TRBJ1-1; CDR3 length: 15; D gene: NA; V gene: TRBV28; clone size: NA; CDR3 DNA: TGTGCCAGCAGTTTCGCAGGGAACAGGAACACTGAAGCTTTCTTT; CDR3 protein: CASSFAGNRNTEAFF
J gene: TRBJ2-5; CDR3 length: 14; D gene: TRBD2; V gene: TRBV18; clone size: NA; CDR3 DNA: TGTGCCAGCTCACCAGGGGGGGTACAAGAGACCCAGTACTTC; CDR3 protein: CASSPGGVQETQYF
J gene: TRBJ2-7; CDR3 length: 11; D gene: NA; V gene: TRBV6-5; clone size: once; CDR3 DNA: TGTGCCAGCGGAAAAGGGGGCGAGCAGTACTTC; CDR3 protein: CASGKGGEQYF
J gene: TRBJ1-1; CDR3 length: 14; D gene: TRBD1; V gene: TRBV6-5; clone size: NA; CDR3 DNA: TGTGCCAGCAGTCGGGGACAGACGAACACTGAAGCTTTCTTT; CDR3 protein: CASSRGQTNTEAFF
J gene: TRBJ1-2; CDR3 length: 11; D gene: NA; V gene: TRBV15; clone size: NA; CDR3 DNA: TGTGCCACCAGCAGGGGACTTGGCTACACCTTC; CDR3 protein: CATSRGLGYTF
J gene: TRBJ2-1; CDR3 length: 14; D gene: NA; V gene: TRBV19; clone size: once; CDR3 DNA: TGTGCCAGTAGTCCCCTGCGGGTCTACAATGAGCAGTTCTTC; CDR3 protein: CASSPLRVYNEQFF
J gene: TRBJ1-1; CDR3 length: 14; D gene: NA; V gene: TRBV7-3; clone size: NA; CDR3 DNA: TGTGCCAGCAGACTAAACCATCTGACAGGAGAGGCTTTCTTT; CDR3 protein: CASRLNHLTGEAFF
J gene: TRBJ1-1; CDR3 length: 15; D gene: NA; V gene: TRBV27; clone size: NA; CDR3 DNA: TGTGCCAGCAGTTTCGGTACAGGGCGGGACACTGAAGCTTTCTTT; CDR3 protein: CASSFGTGRDTEAFF
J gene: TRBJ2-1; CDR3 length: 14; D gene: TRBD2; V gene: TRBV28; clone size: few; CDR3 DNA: TGTGCCAGCAGGCCAGCGGGGATAAACAATGAGCAGTTCTTC; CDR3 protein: CASRPAGINNEQFF
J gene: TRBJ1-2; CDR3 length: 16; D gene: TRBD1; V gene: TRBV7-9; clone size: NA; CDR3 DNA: TGTGCCAGTGAAGGGACAGGGGAAAAAGGGGGCTATGGCTACACCTTC; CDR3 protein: CASEGTGEKGGYGYTF
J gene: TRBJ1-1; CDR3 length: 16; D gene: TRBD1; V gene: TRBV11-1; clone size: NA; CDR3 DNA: TGTGCCAGCAGCTCGTCCGGGACAGGGGGGAACACTGAAGCTTTCTTT; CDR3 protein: CASSSSGTGGNTEAFF
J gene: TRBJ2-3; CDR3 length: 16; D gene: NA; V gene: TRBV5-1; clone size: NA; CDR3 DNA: TGCGCCAGCAGCTTGGGGGGCCAGGGGTACACAGATACGCAGTATTTT; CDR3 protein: CASSLGGQGYTDTQYF
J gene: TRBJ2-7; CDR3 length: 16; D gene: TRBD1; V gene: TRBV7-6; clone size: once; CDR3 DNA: TGTGCCAGCAGCTTAAGGACAGGGTTGGGTTCCTACGAGCAGTACTTC; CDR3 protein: CASSLRTGLGSYEQYF
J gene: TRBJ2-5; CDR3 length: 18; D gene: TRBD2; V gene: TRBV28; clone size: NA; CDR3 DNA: TGTGCCAGCAGTTTGAGGCTAGCGGGGGACAATTGGGAAGAGACCCAGTACTTC; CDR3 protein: CASSLRLAGDNWEETQYF
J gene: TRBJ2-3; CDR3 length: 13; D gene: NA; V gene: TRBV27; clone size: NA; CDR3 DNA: TGTGCCAGCAGGTCATGGGCCACAGATACGCAGTATTTT; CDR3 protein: CASRSWATDTQYF
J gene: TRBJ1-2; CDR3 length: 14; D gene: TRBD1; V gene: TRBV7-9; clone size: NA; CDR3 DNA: TGTGCCAGCAGCTTAGGCGACAGGGTTAGGGGCTACACCTTC; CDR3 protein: CASSLGDRVRGYTF
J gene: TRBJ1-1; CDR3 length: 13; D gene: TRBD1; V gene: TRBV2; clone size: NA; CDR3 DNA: TGTGCCACAGAGGACAGGGTCGACACTGAAGCTTTCTTT; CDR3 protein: CATEDRVDTEAFF
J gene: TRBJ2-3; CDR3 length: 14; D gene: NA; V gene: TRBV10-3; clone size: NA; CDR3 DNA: TGTGCCATCAGTGAGGACAGTTTCGGTCGCACGCAGTATTTT; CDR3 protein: CAISEDSFGRTQYF
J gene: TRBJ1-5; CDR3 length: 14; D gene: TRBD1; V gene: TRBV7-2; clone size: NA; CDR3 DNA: TGTGCCAGCAGCCCTCGACAGGGGGGTCAGCCCCAGCATTTT; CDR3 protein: CASSPRQGGQPQHF
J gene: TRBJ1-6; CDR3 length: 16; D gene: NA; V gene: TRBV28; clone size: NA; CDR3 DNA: TGTGCCAGCAGTCCACTGGGAGGGGAGAGGGGTTCACCCCTCCACTTT; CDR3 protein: CASSPLGGERGSPLHF
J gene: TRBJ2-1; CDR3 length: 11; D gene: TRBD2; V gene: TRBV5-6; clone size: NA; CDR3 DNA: TGTGCCAGCTCCTGGGGGGGTGAGCAGTTCTTC; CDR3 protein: CASSWGGEQFF
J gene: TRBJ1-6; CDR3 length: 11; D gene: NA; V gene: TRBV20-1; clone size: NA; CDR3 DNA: TGCAGTGCTAGAGATCACGATTCAGGGCACTTT; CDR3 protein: CSARDHDSGHF
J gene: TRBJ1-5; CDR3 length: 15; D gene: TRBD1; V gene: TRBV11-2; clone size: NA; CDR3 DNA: TGTGCCAGCAGCAAAGGGACAGTTTTTAATCAGCCCCAGCATTTT; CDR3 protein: CASSKGTVFNQPQHF
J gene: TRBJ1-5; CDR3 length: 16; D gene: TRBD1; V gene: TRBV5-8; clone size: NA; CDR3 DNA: TGTGCCAGCAGCTTGGGTGGGACAGGGGCTTATCAGCCCCAGCATTTT; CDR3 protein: CASSLGGTGAYQPQHF
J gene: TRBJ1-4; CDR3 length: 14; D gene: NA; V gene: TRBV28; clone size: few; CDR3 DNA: TGTGCCAGCAGTTCTGGAGACGGTAATGAAAAACTGTTTTTT; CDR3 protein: CASSSGDGNEKLFF